Listed below are T cell receptor beta chains from one sample, sequenced in a study of cytomegalovirus exposure and HLA in healthy donors. Produced via immunoSEQ multiplex PCR; TCRdb's table is partial and in-frame only. The repertoire includes some 95,000 clones, around 70% of them detected once, and about 1.3% sits in the top ten. The sequenced sample was PBMCs. The source of these receptors is a female donor in good health and CMV-seronegative. Both conserved end residues are part of each CDR3. The order of the fields is V gene, clone size, D gene, J gene, CDR3 DNA, CDR3 protein. D genes are given only for firm matches. Size is stated for part of the rows, as once, few or many counts, or as a class when the clone is expanded.

TRBV14,-,-,TRBJ1-5,TGTGCCAGCAGCCAAGATCATGGCCTGCCTCCGCATTTT,CASSQDHGLPPHF
TRBV2,-,TRBD1,TRBJ2-7,TGTGCCAGCAGTGAAAGGGACAGCTACGAGCAGTACTTC,CASSERDSYEQYF
TRBV6-1,few,TRBD1,TRBJ2-3,TGTGCCAGCAGTGAATCGTCGGGACAGGGCCCGGGGGATACGCAGTATTTT,CASSESSGQGPGDTQYF
TRBV6-5,few,TRBD1,TRBJ2-1,TGTGCCAGCAGTTACAAGTTACAGGGGAATGAGCAGTTCTTC,CASSYKLQGNEQFF
TRBV6-5,-,TRBD2,TRBJ2-7,TGTGCCAGCAGTGGGGCTAGCGGTTCCTACGAGCAGTACTTC,CASSGASGSYEQYF
TRBV7-2,-,-,TRBJ2-7,TGTGCCAGCAGCTTAGCTTGGTATCCCATTAGGGGCTACGAGCAGTACTTC,CASSLAWYPIRGYEQYF
TRBV6-1,-,TRBD1,TRBJ1-1,TGTGCCAGCAGTGAGGACAGGGGGCGGGACACTGAAGCTTTCTTT,CASSEDRGRDTEAFF
TRBV6-1,-,-,TRBJ1-3,TGTGCCAGCAGGAAGGACAGCCGCTCTGGAAACACCATATATTTT,CASRKDSRSGNTIYF
TRBV5-1,-,-,TRBJ2-5,TGCGCCAGCAGCGGGAGAGGGATCCGGGAGACCCAGTACTTC,CASSGRGIRETQYF
TRBV11-3,-,TRBD1,TRBJ1-1,TGTGCCAGCAGCTTAGAGGGGGACAGGGGGCGCCGAACTGAAGCTTTCTTT,CASSLEGDRGRRTEAFF
TRBV18,-,-,TRBJ1-2,TGTGCCAGCTCACCAGGGAATTGGGGGGATGGCTACACCTTC,CASSPGNWGDGYTF
TRBV13,-,TRBD2,TRBJ2-7,TGTGCCAGCAGCCAAAGTCATAGGCTAGCGGACTCCTACGAGCAGTACTTC,CASSQSHRLADSYEQYF
TRBV7-2,-,-,TRBJ2-1,TGTGCCAGCAGCACTTTTAATGAGCAGTTCTTC,CASSTFNEQFF
TRBV27,-,TRBD2,TRBJ2-1,TGTGCCAGCAGTACGACGTTAGCGGGACTGTTCTACAATGAGCAGTTCTTC,CASSTTLAGLFYNEQFF
TRBV29-1,-,-,TRBJ2-3,TGCAGCGTTGAAAATGCAGCGAAAAGCACAGATACGCAGTATTTT,CSVENAAKSTDTQYF
TRBV20-1,-,-,TRBJ2-7,TGCAGTGCTTCACAGGGTTACGAGCAGTACTTC,CSASQGYEQYF
TRBV27,-,TRBD2,TRBJ2-1,TGTGCCAGCAGTCCAACTAGCGGGAGGGCCCTCTTGAATGAGCAGTTCTTC,CASSPTSGRALLNEQFF
TRBV7-8,few,-,TRBJ1-4,TGTGCCAGCGGTGGGGGCTACGAAAAACTGTTTTTT,CASGGGYEKLFF
TRBV30,-,TRBD1,TRBJ1-4,TGTGCCCACGACAGGGGGCTCGGGGGGACTAATGAAAAACTGTTTTTT,CAHDRGLGGTNEKLFF
TRBV11-2,-,-,TRBJ2-1,TGTGCCAGCAGCTTAGCTCTGTCGGTCGGTGAGCAGTTCTTC,CASSLALSVGEQFF
TRBV29-1,-,-,TRBJ2-1,TGCAGCGTCCCTACTGCGGGATTAGACAATGAGCAGTTCTTC,CSVPTAGLDNEQFF
TRBV7-2,-,-,TRBJ2-5,TGTGCCAGCAGCCCTGAGTACCAAGAGACCCAGTACTTC,CASSPEYQETQYF
TRBV4-1,-,TRBD1,TRBJ1-5,TGCGCCAGCAGCAACAGACAGGGGGACCGCAATCAGCCCCAGCATTTT,CASSNRQGDRNQPQHF
TRBV9,-,-,TRBJ2-7,TGTGCCAGCAGCGTAGAAGGCGGGGAGCAGTACTTC,CASSVEGGEQYF
TRBV7-9,-,TRBD1,TRBJ1-1,TGTGCCAGCAGCTCTAAGACAGGGGGCAGCATGAACACTGAAGCTTTCTTT,CASSSKTGGSMNTEAFF
TRBV27,few,TRBD2,TRBJ2-2,TGTGCCAGCAGTTTTTTGGCTAGCGGGAGGTGGGAGCTGTTTTTT,CASSFLASGRWELFF
TRBV5-4,once,-,TRBJ1-4,TGTGCCAGCAGCTTGGGACAGTATGGGGATAATGAAAAACTGTTTTTT,CASSLGQYGDNEKLFF